A single sample gave rise to the 18 T cell receptor beta chains below, sequenced in a study of radiotherapy plus CTLA-4 blockade in lung cancer. Assay: immunoSEQ multiplex PCR; the TCRdb copy retains only in-frame clones and omits some. The sample records 84,000 or so clones, about 80% being singletons. The sample here was peripheral blood, taken from a patient treated with radiotherapy plus ipilimumab. The receptor set was obtained from a human donor with non-small cell lung cancer that progressed on radiotherapy plus ipilimumab.

V usage is TRBV5-4 and J usage is TRBJ1-4; D is unresolved. The length of the CDR3 is 14 residues. V shed 7 bases and J shed 3 bases, with 13 bases lying between them. The germline CDR1 and CDR2 sequences are SGHNT and YYREEE (reference sequence). This chain's CDR3 is CASSKEYSNEKLFF. CDR3 sequence (DNA): TGTGCCAGCTCGAAGGAGTACTCTAATGAAAAACTGTTTTTT.

V gene TRBV7-2 combines with J gene TRBJ2-3, with D unclear. Trimming pared 2 bases from V and 0 bases from J, leaving 6 bases between. CDR1 is SGHTA and CDR2 is FQGNSA in the germline V gene. CDR3 length: 14 amino acids. The CDR3 DNA is TGTGCCAGCAGCTTACTCGGTAGCACAGATACGCAGTATTTT. Its translation: CASSLLGSTDTQYF.

The chain couples TRBV4-2 to TRBJ1-5, with 11 bases identical to TRBD1. Germline V gives CDR1 LGHNA, CDR2 YNFKEQ. V shed 0 bases and J 7 bases; nucleotides not matched to a gene: 8. This CDR3 comprises 17 residues. The CDR3 DNA is TGTGCCAGCAGCCAAGAGCCCCCCGGGACAGGGGGACAGCCCCAGCATTTT. Translated: CASSQEPPGTGGQPQHF.

This clone was counted a single time. This chain connects TRBV11-2 to TRBJ1-2, with TRBD1 matching 12 bases. Trimming cost V 3 bases and J 3 bases; bases outside gene matches: 2. The CDR3 covers 15 residues. CDR1 is SGHAT, CDR2 FQNNGV, per germline. The DNA of the CDR3 is TGTGCCAGCAGCTTGGGGACAGGGGGCTACTATGGCTACACCTTC. It encodes CASSLGTGGYYGYTF.

The chain recombines TRBV30 with TRBJ1-1; D call uncertain. Germline V gives CDR1 GTSNPN, CDR2 SVGIG (reference sequence). The germline V and J ends were trimmed by 2 bases and 2 bases, with 9 bases remaining between them. The CDR3 sequence is 13 residues long. CDR3 loop: CAWSPIANTEAFF. The CDR3 DNA is TGTGCCTGGAGTCCCATTGCCAACACTGAAGCTTTCTTT. Complete variable domain (other parts from reference TRBV30 and TRBJ1-1): SQTIHQWPATLVQPVGSPLSLECTVEGTSNPNLYWYRQAAGRGLQLLFYSVGIGQISSEVPQNLSASRPQDRQFILSSKKLLLSDSGFYLCAWSPIANTEAFFGQGTRLTVV.

This clone has a single count. V and J are TRBV29-1 and TRBJ2-7, with 10 bases lining up with TRBD1. The V gene end was trimmed by 4 bases and the J gene end by 5 bases; junction bases not matched to a gene: 8. Germline CDR1 reads SQVTM; CDR2 reads ANQGSEA. The CDR3 is made up of 14 amino acids. DNA of the CDR3: TGCAGCGTTGGGGCCGGGACAGGGGTCCACGAGCAGTACTTC. Protein: CSVGAGTGVHEQYF.

The chain couples TRBV7-2 to TRBJ2-2; either TRBD1 or TRBD2 may fit D (6 bases each). Germline V gene data show CDR1 as SGHTA and CDR2 as FQGNSA. The CDR3 loop spans 14 amino acids. Trimming removed 4 bases from V and 4 bases from J, with 10 bases in between. The DNA for the CDR3 is TGTGCCAGCAGCTCACAGGGAGGCACCGGGGAGCTGTTTTTT. This gives the protein CASSSQGGTGELFF.

The rearrangement uses TRBV19 and TRBJ2-4, with TRBD1 matching 11 bases. CDR1 is LNHDA, CDR2 SQIVND, per germline (reference sequence). J was trimmed by 9 bases and V by 7 bases; bases with no gene match: 8. This CDR3 comprises 14 residues. CDR3 bases: TGTGCCAGTACCCCGGGACAGGGGGGGAGCATTCAGTACTTC. Its protein is CASTPGQGGSIQYF.

The rearrangement links TRBV29-1 to TRBJ1-2; 9 bases agree with TRBD1. The CDR3 sequence is 13 residues long. The junction had 5 bases not matched to a gene; V was cut back by 4 bases and J by 5 bases. Germline V gene sequence: CDR1 SQVTM, CDR2 ANQGSEA. CDR3 coding DNA: TGCAGCGTTGGGACAGGGGTGGGGTATGGCTACACCTTC. Translating gives CSVGTGVGYGYTF. Filled out from reference TRBV29-1 and TRBJ1-2, the complete variable domain reads SAVISQKPSRDICQRGTSLTIQCQVDSQVTMMFWYRQQPGQSLTLIATANQGSEATYESGFVIDKFPISRPNLTFSTLTVSNMSPEDSSIYLCSVGTGVGYGYTFGSGTRLTVV.

The CDR3 sequence is CATLGHLNTEAFF. CDR3 in DNA: TGTGCCACCTTGGGACATCTGAACACTGAAGCTTTCTTT. The V gene is TRBV10-3, the J gene TRBJ1-1, with D maybe TRBD1 (6 bases). The CDR3 length is 13 residues. The V and J ends lost 10 bases and 0 bases respectively, with 12 bases between them. Germline-derived CDR1 and CDR2 are ENHRY and SYGVKD.

The chain combines TRBV30 with TRBJ2-3; D not certain. V was cut by 3 bases and J by 5 bases, with 9 bases left in between. The germline V gene encodes CDR1 GTSNPN and CDR2 SVGIG (reference sequence). The CDR3 is made up of 12 amino acids. CDR3 residues: CAWSPAGDTQYF. The CDR3 DNA reads as TGTGCCTGGAGCCCGGCAGGAGATACGCAGTATTTT.

The J gene is TRBJ1-2, the V gene TRBV5-6; the D is unclear. The germline CDR1 and CDR2 sequences are SGHDT and YYEEEE. The length of the CDR3 is 14 residues. The ends were cut back, 0 bases at V and 2 bases at J, with 8 bases in the middle. DNA for the CDR3: TGTGCCAGCAGCTTGGAGGCCATAAACTATGGCTACACCTTC. Translation gives CASSLEAINYGYTF.

The J gene is TRBJ2-3, the V gene TRBV4-2; D gene ambiguous. The V end lost 1 base, the J end lost 2 bases, and 13 bases lay between the germline ends. Germline assignment: CDR1 LGHNA and CDR2 YNFKEQ. This CDR3 comprises 16 residues. The CDR3 is CASSQGVRPLTDTQYF. CDR3 nucleotide sequence: TGTGCCAGCAGCCAAGGGGTCCGGCCTCTCACAGATACGCAGTATTTT.

The chain recombines TRBV5-1 with TRBJ2-2, with 7 bases matching TRBD2. This CDR3 contains 16 residues. CDR1 is SGHRS, CDR2 YFSETQ, per germline. V shed 7 bases, J shed 1 base, and the junction held 10 bases outside the gene matches. CDR3 sequence reads: CASLLGGGRNTGELFF. The CDR3, as DNA: TGCGCCAGCCTTCTCGGAGGCGGGAGGAACACCGGGGAGCTGTTTTTT.

The table lists this clone with a count of one. This sequence joins TRBV7-2 and TRBJ2-2, with unresolved D. V was trimmed by 4 bases and J by 5 bases, leaving 8 bases between them. Germline V gives CDR1 SGHTA, CDR2 FQGNSA. CDR3 length: 13 amino acids. CDR3 protein: CASSSDRTGELFF. DNA for the CDR3: TGTGCCAGCAGCTCCGACCGGACCGGGGAGCTGTTTTTT.

This clone was recorded a few times. The chain joins TRBV18 to TRBJ1-5; tentatively, D is TRBD1 (5 bases). Germline V CDR1 and CDR2: KGHSH, LQKENI. CDR3 size: 15 residues. The V and J ends lost 6 bases and 0 bases respectively, with 12 bases between them. CDR3 bases: TGTGCCAGCTCCAAAGAACAGGTTAGCAATCAGCCCCAGCATTTT. Its protein product is CASSKEQVSNQPQHF.

V and J are TRBV27 and TRBJ1-4; D uncertain. Trimming took 3 bases from V and 5 from J, leaving 7 bases between them. Germline V lookup: CDR1 MNHEY, CDR2 SMNVEV (reference sequence). The CDR3 extends over 13 amino acids. CDR3 nucleotides: TGTGCCAGCAGTTTGCCGGGGAATGAAAAACTGTTTTTT. Protein product: CASSLPGNEKLFF.

The chain couples TRBV5-1 to TRBJ2-7; 8 bases agree with TRBD2. This CDR3 is built from 15 residues. Germline V gene data show CDR1 as SGHRS and CDR2 as YFSETQ. With V trimmed by 4 bases and J by 1 base, 7 bases remained unmatched. The CDR3 region has the DNA TGCGCCAGCAGCCAGCGGGGGTTCTCGTCCTACGAGCAGTACTTC. Amino acid sequence: CASSQRGFSSYEQYF. Complete variable domain (other parts from reference TRBV5-1 and TRBJ2-7): KAGVTQTPRYLIKTRGQQVTLSCSPISGHRSVSWYQQTPGQGLQFLFEYFSETQRNKGNFPGRFSGRQFSNSRSEMNVSTLELGDSALYLCASSQRGFSSYEQYFGPGTRLTVT.